A single sample is the source of the 21 T cell receptor beta chains below, sequenced in a study of CXCR3-negative and CXCR3-positive naive CD8 T cells. Findings and caveats of the study: Comparison of naive cells showed more hydrophobic TRB CDR3s in CXCR3-positive than in CXCR3-negative naive cells.

It was by 5' RACE with UMI labels that the TRB cDNA libraries were prepared. TCRdb re-called the 5' RACE reads and gives one entry per CDR3 protein, without DNA. This sample's table reports some 8,400 distinct CDR3 sequences. No antigen has been identified for these receptors. The sequenced sample was naive CXCR3+ CD8+ T cells from blood. Specified subset: CD45RO-CCR7+CD27+CD95- naive CD8+ T cells expressing CXCR3 (TNR3+). These receptors were taken from a human donor in good health. Some clones in this sample may be carry-over from other donors' samples.

This chain connects TRBV5-5 to TRBJ2-5; without DNA, the TCRdb call of TRBD1 cannot be checked. The CDR3 loop spans 14 amino acids. The V gene's germline CDR1 is SGHKS and CDR2 YYEKEE (reference sequence). CDR3 region: CASSGTGASETQYF.

J is TRBJ1-1 and V is TRBV11-2. The V gene's germline CDR1 is SGHAT and CDR2 FQNNGV. This CDR3 has 15 residues. CDR3 residues: CASSASRHSNTEAFF.

V gene TRBV11-2 combines with J gene TRBJ2-5; TCRdb indicates TRBD1, and absent DNA this call remains unverified. The germline V gene encodes CDR1 SGHAT and CDR2 FQNNGV. This CDR3 comprises 15 residues. The CDR3 loop reads CASSLGTGLRETQYF.

The rearrangement uses TRBV28 and TRBJ1-2; TCRdb gives TRBD1 as the D gene, but with no DNA this cannot be confirmed. The CDR3 has 14 residues. Per germline, CDR1 MDHEN and CDR2 SYDVKM. The CDR3 spells CASSLAGGPHGYTF.

The V gene is TRBV7-6, the J gene TRBJ2-1; the D gene TCRdb calls, TRBD2, cannot be checked with no DNA. CDR1 is SGHVS and CDR2 is FNYEAQ in the germline V gene. CDR3 length equals 17 residues. CDR3 in amino acids: CASSLGEGTTAYNEQFF.

J is TRBJ1-2 and V is TRBV29-1. This CDR3 contains 12 residues. Germline-derived CDR1 and CDR2 are SQVTM and ANQGSEA. The CDR3 loop reads CSVGTANYGYTF. The entire variable domain, with the rest obtained from reference TRBV29-1 and TRBJ1-2, is as follows: SAVISQKPSRDICQRGTSLTIQCQVDSQVTMMFWYRQQPGQSLTLIATANQGSEATYESGFVIDKFPISRPNLTFSTLTVSNMSPEDSSIYLCSVGTANYGYTFGSGTRLTVV.

The rearrangement joins TRBV5-1 to TRBJ2-7; the D gene TCRdb calls, TRBD1, cannot be checked with no DNA. Germline V lookup: CDR1 SGHRS, CDR2 YFSETQ. This CDR3 is built from 15 residues. The CDR3 sequence is CASRYPGQGIHEQYF. Together with reference TRBV5-1 and TRBJ2-7, the CDR3 gives the full variable domain: KAGVTQTPRYLIKTRGQQVTLSCSPISGHRSVSWYQQTPGQGLQFLFEYFSETQRNKGNFPGRFSGRQFSNSRSEMNVSTLELGDSALYLCASRYPGQGIHEQYFGPGTRLTVT.

Considering frequency, this clonotype is medium-sized. The chain employs TRBV29-1 and TRBJ2-1; TCRdb's assignment of TRBD2 cannot be checked, as there is no DNA. The CDR3 is made up of 11 amino acids. CDR1 is SQVTM, CDR2 ANQGSEA, per germline. The CDR3 region is CSRILGNEQFF.

This chain's CDR3 is CASSVEGVGTEAFF. The rearrangement uses TRBV9 and TRBJ1-1; TCRdb's D call, TRBD1, is unchecked because there is no DNA. The CDR3 spans 14 residues. The germline V gene has CDR1 SGDLS and CDR2 YYNGEE.

J is TRBJ2-4 and V is TRBV4-1; the TRBD1 assignment by TCRdb is unverifiable without DNA. From germline, CDR1 is MGHRA and CDR2 YSYEKL. CDR3 size: 15 residues. This CDR3 reads CASSQGRSAKNIQYF.

This clonotype is classed as medium-sized (0.01 to 0.1%) by frequency. The gene calls are TRBV20-1 and TRBJ2-7. CDR3 size: 13 residues. Germline V lookup: CDR1 DFQATT, CDR2 SNEGSKA (reference sequence). The CDR3 here is CSVGTFFSYEQYF.

The chain is built from TRBV28 and TRBJ2-7; TCRdb outputs TRBD2, but without DNA this stays unchecked. There are 16 residues in the CDR3. CDR1 and CDR2 (germline): MDHEN, SYDVKM. The CDR3 loop is CASSHKLAEASYEQYF.

The chain joins TRBV14 to TRBJ2-3; TCRdb picks TRBD2, but there is no DNA to check that call. The CDR3 is 15 amino acids. Germline V lookup: CDR1 SGHDN, CDR2 FVKESK. The chain's CDR3 is CASSHTSGRAGTQYF.

The chain carries TRBV10-2 and TRBJ1-1; TCRdb reports TRBD1, a call that lacks DNA to check it against. Germline V gene lookup returns CDR1 WSHSY and CDR2 SAAADI. CDR3 size: 12 residues. CDR3 amino acids: CASSSGFFEAFF.

V gene TRBV7-6 combines with J gene TRBJ1-1. The CDR3 length is 16 residues. The V gene's germline CDR1 is SGHVS and CDR2 FNYEAQ. The CDR3 sequence is CASSEDGLGSYTEAFF.

This rearrangement joins TRBV29-1 to TRBJ2-1; with no DNA, the TCRdb D assignment of TRBD1 cannot be verified. CDR3 length: 11 amino acids. CDR1 and CDR2 (germline): SQVTM, ANQGSEA. CDR3 loop: CSSDRGNEQFF.

By frequency, this clonotype registers medium-sized. The CDR3 sequence is CASRAGDDEQYF. J is TRBJ2-7 and V is TRBV5-1; TCRdb's D gene call, TRBD1, goes unchecked for lack of DNA. CDR1 SGHRS and CDR2 YFSETQ come from the germline V gene. The CDR3 length is 12 residues.

Its frequency marks this clonotype as medium-sized. The rearrangement uses TRBV29-1 and TRBJ2-1; TCRdb names TRBD2, which stays unverified in the absence of DNA. This CDR3 is 16 amino acids long. CDR1 SQVTM and CDR2 ANQGSEA come from the germline V gene. Here the CDR3 reads CSVWGLAGGLYNEQFF.

By frequency, this clonotype is medium-sized. V gene TRBV4-3 combines with J gene TRBJ2-3. CDR3 size: 14 residues. Germline V gene data show CDR1 as LGHNA and CDR2 as YSLEER. CDR3 residues: CASSQEGLWDTQYF.

This chain connects TRBV29-1 to TRBJ2-5; the D call from TCRdb, TRBD1, cannot be confirmed without DNA. Germline assignment: CDR1 SQVTM and CDR2 ANQGSEA. This CDR3 region has 16 residues. The CDR3 loop is CSVESHGTGHRETQYF.

The chain employs TRBV10-3 and TRBJ2-7. This CDR3 has 13 residues. Germline V lookup: CDR1 ENHRY, CDR2 SYGVKD. CDR3 residues: CAIGRTGDYEQYF.